Below are 30 T cell receptor beta chains sequenced from a single sample in a study of blood T cell repertoires in COVID-19. Produced via immunoSEQ multiplex PCR; TCRdb's table is partial and in-frame only. The data show around 430,000 clones, 87% seen once. The sequenced sample consisted of PBMCs or T cells enriched from blood (not recorded which). The receptors shown here come from a woman in her forties or fifties who had recovered from COVID-19.

The rearrangement joins TRBV9 to TRBJ2-5; D may be TRBD2 (6 bases). Germline lookup yields CDR1 SGDLS and CDR2 YYNGEE. CDR3 size: 15 residues. V was shortened by 4 bases and J by 5 bases, with 18 bases between the two germline ends. CDR3 DNA: TGTGCCAGCAGCTCAGCCGGGACTCTTAGGGAGACCCAGTACTTC. Translation: CASSSAGTLRETQYF.

This clone has a single count. The rearrangement links TRBV7-8 to TRBJ2-3, with unresolved D. The germline gives CDR1 SGHVS, CDR2 FQNEAQ. Trimming cost V 2 bases and J 2 bases, with 8 bases left between them. This CDR3 is built from 14 residues. This CDR3 is CASSLQTFTDTQYF. The CDR3 nucleotides are TGTGCCAGCAGCTTACAGACTTTCACAGATACGCAGTATTTT.

This clone was seen more than once but under ten times. The V call is TRBV28, the J call TRBJ1-2; 8 bases are a match to TRBD1. V gave up 5 bases and J gave up 0 bases; unmatched junction bases: 11. Germline CDR1 is MDHEN and CDR2 is SYDVKM. This CDR3 spans 17 amino acids. In nucleotides, the CDR3 is TGTGCCAGCAGTACACACCTCAGGGGGCTAGCTAACTATGGCTACACCTTC. Its translation: CASSTHLRGLANYGYTF.

The rearrangement uses TRBV11-3 and TRBJ2-1, with D maybe TRBD2 (6 bases). Germline V CDR1 and CDR2: SGHNT, YENEEA. The germline V and J ends were trimmed by 5 bases and 3 bases, with 17 bases remaining between them. The CDR3 consists of 16 residues. The CDR3 loop is CASSRRYETSYNEQFF. DNA for the CDR3: TGTGCCAGCAGCCGGAGGTATGAGACTAGCTACAATGAGCAGTTCTTC.

The rearrangement uses TRBV19 and TRBJ2-7, with D possibly TRBD2 on 5 matching bases. V was trimmed by 3 bases and J by 2 bases, leaving 11 bases between them. The CDR3 runs to 14 residues. CDR1 and CDR2 from the germline V gene are LNHDA and SQIVND (reference sequence). The CDR3 nucleotides read TGTGCCAGTAGTATCTCGACTAACACCTACGAGCAGTACTTC. It encodes CASSISTNTYEQYF.

The chain is built from TRBV28 and TRBJ1-2, with D uncertain. This CDR3 has 11 residues. Germline V gene sequence: CDR1 MDHEN, CDR2 SYDVKM. Between the trimmed V and J ends, which lost 6 bases and 6 bases, there was a span of 8 bases. This chain's CDR3 is CASRRRDGYTF. The CDR3 coding sequence is TGTGCCAGCAGAAGGAGGGATGGCTACACCTTC.

The chain joins TRBV19 to TRBJ2-7; D is possibly TRBD1 (6 bases). Trimming took off 6 bases at V and 0 bases at J, with 12 bases between the two ends. The germline CDR1 and CDR2 sequences are LNHDA and SQIVND (reference sequence). The CDR3 is made up of 14 amino acids. The CDR3: CASSRTVTSYEQYF. Here the CDR3 DNA reads TGTGCCAGTAGCCGGACAGTCACCTCCTACGAGCAGTACTTC.

The J gene is TRBJ1-1, the V gene TRBV29-1, with a possible D match to TRBD1 (6 bases). Trimming removed 3 bases at V and 11 bases at J, with 13 bases between. Germline V gene lookup returns CDR1 SQVTM and CDR2 ANQGSEA. The CDR3 runs 11 residues. CDR3 bases: TGCAGCGTTGACCAGGGGAATAGGGCTTTCTTT. Translation gives CSVDQGNRAFF. Full variable domain (outside the CDR3, taken from reference TRBV29-1 and TRBJ1-1): SAVISQKPSRDICQRGTSLTIQCQVDSQVTMMFWYRQQPGQSLTLIATANQGSEATYESGFVIDKFPISRPNLTFSTLTVSNMSPEDSSIYLCSVDQGNRAFFGQGTRLTVV.

The rearrangement joins TRBV5-1 to TRBJ2-1; 7 nucleotides agree with TRBD2. The V segment lost 3 bases and the J segment 0 bases; nucleotides outside the gene matches: 9. Germline V gene lookup returns CDR1 SGHRS and CDR2 YFSETQ. This CDR3 region has 17 residues. CDR3 amino acids: CASSSTSANPSYNEQFF. The CDR3 DNA reads TGCGCCAGCAGCTCCACTAGCGCCAACCCCTCCTACAATGAGCAGTTCTTC.

The chain has TRBV30 and TRBJ1-1; D remains ambiguous. With 1 base removed from V and 4 bases from J, the gap between germline ends came to 16 bases. Germline CDR1 and CDR2: GTSNPN and SVGIG (reference sequence). This CDR3 is 15 amino acids long. DNA for the CDR3: TGTGCCTGGAGTGAGTATGAGGTGTTGACCACTGAAGCTTTCTTT. Its protein is CAWSEYEVLTTEAFF.

This sequence joins TRBV6-4 and TRBJ1-2; D not resolved. The germline V gene encodes CDR1 MRHNA and CDR2 SNTAGT. The CDR3 is 14 residues long. Between the trimmed V and J ends, which lost 7 bases and 8 bases, there was a span of 20 bases. The CDR3 DNA sequence: TGTGCCAGCATAGAGGGCCGGTCGGCCCTCGGCTACACCTTC. Protein sequence: CASIEGRSALGYTF.

This chain uses TRBV6-1 with TRBJ2-7; a weak D match, TRBD2 (6 bases). Germline V gene lookup returns CDR1 MNHNS and CDR2 SASEGT. The germline V and J ends were trimmed by 2 bases and 2 bases, with 7 bases remaining between them. This CDR3 has 13 amino acids. The CDR3, as DNA: TGTGCCAGCAGTGAACGGGAGACCTACGAGCAGTACTTC. Encoded protein: CASSERETYEQYF.

This rearrangement joins TRBV4-3 to TRBJ1-4; TRBD1 is a possible D gene (6 bases). Trimming took 4 bases from V and 8 from J, leaving 20 bases between them. Looked up from germline, CDR1 is LGHNA and CDR2 is YSLEER. The CDR3 spans 16 residues. The CDR3 DNA sequence: TGCGCCAGCAGCCCCGAAAGGGACACCATAAAGGAAAAACTGTTTTTT. Protein: CASSPERDTIKEKLFF.

The chain links TRBV10-3 to TRBJ1-1; no definite D call. Germline-derived CDR1 and CDR2 are ENHRY and SYGVKD. V was cut by 3 bases and J by 4 bases, with 12 bases left in between. The CDR3 length is 14 residues. The chain's CDR3 is CAISEPLRGTEAFF. As DNA, the CDR3 is TGTGCCATCAGTGAACCACTAAGAGGCACTGAAGCTTTCTTT.

The V and J genes are TRBV6-1 and TRBJ1-5; D ambiguous. Trimming stripped 1 base from V and 0 bases from J, with 16 bases between. Germline V gene sequence: CDR1 MNHNS, CDR2 SASEGT. CDR3 length: 18 amino acids. The CDR3 region is CASSEGRVGEYSNQPQHF. CDR3 coding DNA: TGTGCCAGCAGTGAAGGGAGGGTAGGAGAATATAGCAATCAGCCCCAGCATTTT.

The rearrangement uses TRBV7-2 and TRBJ1-2; D ambiguous. Trimming cost V 5 bases and J 6 bases, with 10 bases left between them. The germline gives CDR1 SGHTA, CDR2 FQGNSA. CDR3 length: 12 residues. This chain's CDR3 is CASSNTAHGYTF. For the CDR3, the DNA is TGTGCCAGCAGCAACACCGCCCATGGCTACACCTTC.

The chain joins TRBV30 to TRBJ2-1; 9 nucleotides line up with TRBD2. The germline gives CDR1 GTSNPN, CDR2 SVGIG (reference sequence). This CDR3 region has 14 residues. With 1 base clipped from V and 4 bases from J, the junction kept 2 bases outside the gene matches. CDR3 coding DNA: TGTGCCTGGAGTGCTAGCGGGGTATACAATGAGCAGTTCTTC. This translates into CAWSASGVYNEQFF.

The chain couples TRBV12-5 to TRBJ1-4; D remains ambiguous. Germline loops: CDR1 LGHNT, CDR2 FRNRAP. This CDR3 has 11 residues. The V and J ends lost 4 bases and 11 bases respectively, with 8 bases between them. The CDR3 DNA reads TGTGCTAGTGGTTCCCGGGAGAAACTGTTTTTT. This gives the protein CASGSREKLFF.

The V and J genes are TRBV5-6 and TRBJ1-2, with 7 bases identical to TRBD1. V trimming: 0 bases; J trimming: 7 bases; junction bases outside the gene matches: 6. The CDR3 has 14 residues. Germline V lookup: CDR1 SGHDT, CDR2 YYEEEE. The CDR3 coding sequence is TGTGCCAGCAGCTTGGCCGACAGGGCGGGTGGCTACACCTTC. This gives the protein CASSLADRAGGYTF.

The sample holds one count of this clone. The V call is TRBV3-1 (or the pseudogene TRBV3-2), the J call TRBJ1-6; the D gene is possibly TRBD1 (5 bases). From germline, CDR1 is LGHDT and CDR2 YNNKEL (reference sequence). Trimming took off 4 bases at V and 7 bases at J, with 11 bases between the two ends. The CDR3 runs 14 residues. The CDR3 loop is CASSRGLSNSPLHF. DNA of the CDR3: TGTGCCAGCAGCCGGGGACTCTCGAATTCACCCCTCCACTTT.

A word on this clone: A much larger clone is a single base away; this may be a read error. The chain joins TRBV3-1 (or the pseudogene TRBV3-2) to TRBJ1-2; D is undetermined. This CDR3 spans 14 amino acids. V lost 0 bases and J lost 7, with 12 bases in between. Germline CDR1 reads LGHDT; CDR2 reads YNNKEL (reference sequence). Written as DNA, the CDR3 is TGTGCCAGCAGCCAAGATCGGCAGGTCTCTGGCTACACCTTC. Its translation is CASSQDRQVSGYTF.

The chain uses TRBV7-2 and TRBJ2-3; 9 nucleotides line up with TRBD2. Unmatched junction bases numbered 6, after V lost 5 bases and J lost 0 bases. Germline V CDR1 and CDR2: SGHTA, FQGNSA. The CDR3 totals 16 residues. This CDR3 reads CASSPSGGPSTDTQYF. Written as DNA, the CDR3 is TGTGCCAGCAGCCCCAGCGGGGGGCCTAGCACAGATACGCAGTATTTT.

The chain recombines TRBV27 with TRBJ1-6; D is uncertain. The CDR3 runs to 14 residues. Looked up from germline, CDR1 is MNHEY and CDR2 is SMNVEV (reference sequence). The ends were cut back, 5 bases at V and 2 bases at J, with 7 bases in the middle. CDR3 loop: CASSASAYNSPLHF. The CDR3 region has the DNA TGTGCCAGCAGTGCCTCAGCCTATAATTCACCCCTCCACTTT.

This sequence joins TRBV7-2 and TRBJ2-7, with TRBD2 identical over 8 bases. With V trimmed by 5 bases and J by 5 bases, 8 bases remained unmatched. The length of the CDR3 is 14 residues. In germline, CDR1 is SGHTA, CDR2 FQGNSA. The CDR3 is CASSLERGWNEQYF. For the CDR3, the DNA is TGTGCCAGCAGCCTGGAGCGGGGGTGGAACGAGCAGTACTTC.

This clone was seen just once. The chain employs TRBV2 and TRBJ1-1; D unresolved. CDR3 length: 13 amino acids. Between the trimmed V and J ends, which lost 2 bases and 3 bases, there was a span of 7 bases. CDR1 is SNHLY and CDR2 is FYNNEI in the germline V gene. The CDR3 sequence: CASSEMRDTEAFF. The CDR3 DNA reads as TGTGCCAGCAGTGAAATGAGGGACACTGAAGCTTTCTTT.

The genes are TRBV5-1 and TRBJ2-7; D possibly corresponds to TRBD1 (5 bases). Germline CDR1 is SGHRS and CDR2 is YFSETQ. The CDR3 loop spans 15 amino acids. V was pared by 2 bases and J by 2 bases, with 14 bases between. CDR3 protein: CASSFGKQAAYEQYF. In DNA, the CDR3 is TGCGCCAGCAGCTTTGGAAAACAGGCCGCCTACGAGCAGTACTTC.

This rearrangement joins TRBV7-2 to TRBJ1-1; TRBD1 aligns across 7 bases. Per germline, CDR1 SGHTA and CDR2 FQGNSA. With V trimmed by 5 bases and J by 1 base, 4 bases remained unmatched. CDR3 length equals 14 residues. CDR3 in amino acids: CASSPRTGNTEAFF. The CDR3 nucleotides read TGTGCCAGCAGCCCCCGGACAGGGAACACTGAAGCTTTCTTT.

The chain employs TRBV11-3 and TRBJ2-5; the match to TRBD2 covers 7 bases. Germline CDR1 SGHNT, CDR2 YENEEA. CDR3 length equals 13 residues. With 2 bases clipped from V and 4 bases from J, the junction kept 1 base outside the gene matches. The CDR3 DNA is TGTGCCAGCAGCTTAAGGGAGGGAGAGACCCAGTACTTC. Translation: CASSLREGETQYF.

The chain is built from TRBV5-1 and TRBJ1-6; 10 nucleotides line up with TRBD1. CDR3 size: 17 residues. CDR1 and CDR2 (germline): SGHRS, YFSETQ. V was pared by 4 bases and J by 6 bases, with 10 bases of the junction left unmatched. In nucleotides, the CDR3 is TGCGCCAGCAGCCGAAATCCGGGACAGGGGTTTAATTCACCCCTCCACTTT. Translated: CASSRNPGQGFNSPLHF.

The chain links TRBV2 to TRBJ2-6; D may be TRBD1 (6 bases). Trimming took 5 bases from V and 5 from J, leaving 16 bases between them. Germline lookup yields CDR1 SNHLY and CDR2 FYNNEI. The CDR3 runs 16 residues. CDR3 loop: CASSTRTGTWANVLTF. The DNA for the CDR3 is TGTGCCAGCAGTACAAGAACAGGGACGTGGGCCAACGTCCTGACTTTC.